Listed below are T cell receptor beta chains from one sample, sequenced in a study of T cell repertoires in cytomegalovirus infection. TCRdb reprocessed the reads with MiXCR, giving one entry per CDR3 protein. The sample includes hundreds of thousands of distinct CDR3 sequences, more than 8% seen only once; the top ten take about 3.9%. The sequenced sample consisted of PBMCs. The receptors were gathered from a human donor in good health (CMV status not recorded). Some clones in this sample may be carry-over from other donors' samples. CDR3s include the opening cysteine and the closing phenylalanine or tryptophan. The order of the fields is clone size, D gene, V gene, J gene, CDR3 DNA, CDR3 protein. D genes are given only for firm matches. Where a row states a size, it is once, few, many or the class of an expanded clone; other rows omit it.

size: few
D: TRBD2
V: TRBV20-1
J: TRBJ2-7
DNA: TGCAGTGCTAGGTCTAGCGGGATGACCTACGAGCAGTACTTC
CDR3: CSARSSGMTYEQYF

size: -
D: -
V: TRBV28
J: TRBJ2-7
DNA: TGTGCCAGCAATCTGTATCCCTACGAGCAGTACTTC
CDR3: CASNLYPYEQYF

size: -
D: -
V: TRBV5-4
J: TRBJ2-3
DNA: TGTGCCAGCAGCTTGGATCCCGGCACAGATACGCAGTATTTT
CDR3: CASSLDPGTDTQYF

size: many
D: -
V: TRBV7-6
J: TRBJ2-3
DNA: TGTGCCAGCAGCATGGGACTTAGCACAGATACGCAGTATTTT
CDR3: CASSMGLSTDTQYF

size: many
D: -
V: TRBV7-2
J: TRBJ2-5
DNA: TGTGCCAGCGCCCCCGCGGACCCAGGCCGAGGAGAGACCCAGTACTTC
CDR3: CASAPADPGRGETQYF

size: -
D: -
V: TRBV11-1
J: TRBJ1-4
DNA: TGTGCCAGCAGCTCGCAGGTTGTTAATGAAAAACTGTTTTTT
CDR3: CASSSQVVNEKLFF

size: many
D: -
V: TRBV7-2
J: TRBJ2-3
DNA: TGTGCCAGCAGACCCGCGTCCGGAGATACGCAGTATTTT
CDR3: CASRPASGDTQYF

size: many
D: TRBD1
V: TRBV7-2
J: TRBJ2-1
DNA: TGTGCCAGCAGCTCACAGGGGGCCGCGCATATAAGGTTCTTC
CDR3: CASSSQGAAHIRFF

size: few
D: TRBD1
V: TRBV7-2
J: TRBJ1-6
DNA: TGTGCCAGCAGCTTAAGGGGACAGTTATATAATTCACCCCTCCACTTT
CDR3: CASSLRGQLYNSPLHF

size: few
D: -
V: TRBV27
J: TRBJ2-7
DNA: TGTGCCAGCAGTTTTGTTTCGGGTAGCGGCGGCTACGAGCAGTACTTC
CDR3: CASSFVSGSGGYEQYF

size: few
D: -
V: TRBV7-9
J: TRBJ2-5
DNA: TGTGCCAGCAGCTTTCCGTGGCAGGGGCAACAAGAGACCCAGTACTTC
CDR3: CASSFPWQGQQETQYF

size: few
D: TRBD2
V: TRBV20-1
J: TRBJ2-7
DNA: TGCAGTGCTAGATTAGCGGGAGGCACCTACGAGCAGTACTTC
CDR3: CSARLAGGTYEQYF

size: many
D: TRBD1
V: TRBV7-9
J: TRBJ2-7
DNA: TGTGCCAGCAGCCCCCCCGGGACAGTTCCCTACGAGCAGTACTTC
CDR3: CASSPPGTVPYEQYF

size: many
D: -
V: TRBV11-2
J: TRBJ1-2
DNA: TGTGCCAGCAGCTTATTAAGCCCGGACGGCTATGGCTACACCTTC
CDR3: CASSLLSPDGYGYTF

size: -
D: TRBD2
V: TRBV20-1
J: TRBJ2-7
DNA: TGCAGTGTCTGGACTAGCGGGACATACGAGCAGTACTTC
CDR3: CSVWTSGTYEQYF

size: few
D: -
V: TRBV9
J: TRBJ1-6
DNA: TGTGCCAGCAGCGTAGAGGGAAGCTCCTATAATTCACCCCTCCACTTT
CDR3: CASSVEGSSYNSPLHF

size: -
D: -
V: TRBV20-1
J: TRBJ2-7
DNA: TGCAGTGCTAGAGTCCTCCGGGCAAGACAGCCCTACGAGCAGTACTTC
CDR3: CSARVLRARQPYEQYF

size: -
D: TRBD1
V: TRBV7-2
J: TRBJ1-5
DNA: TGTGCCAGCAGCTCGGGACAGGGGGCCGGTCAGCCCCAGCATTTT
CDR3: CASSSGQGAGQPQHF

size: many
D: TRBD2
V: TRBV24-1
J: TRBJ2-1
DNA: TGTGCCACCAGTGCGACGGGAGGAGACAATGAGCAGTTCTTC
CDR3: CATSATGGDNEQFF

size: many
D: -
V: TRBV7-2
J: TRBJ2-7
DNA: TGTGCCAGCAGCTATACCGGCGGGATGAGCTCCTACGAGCAGTACTTC
CDR3: CASSYTGGMSSYEQYF

size: many
D: -
V: TRBV7-3
J: TRBJ2-7
DNA: TGTGCCAGCAGCTTCGGTGGGGGCCAGGGGCGTCAAGAGCAGTACTTC
CDR3: CASSFGGGQGRQEQYF

size: -
D: -
V: TRBV9
J: TRBJ1-4
DNA: TGTGCCAGCAGCCGGGATAATGCTAATGAAAAACTGTTTTTT
CDR3: CASSRDNANEKLFF

size: many
D: TRBD2
V: TRBV6-2/TRBV6-3
J: TRBJ2-3
DNA: TGTGCCAGCAGTCCTAGGGTTCTAGCGGGAAGAGATACGCAGTATTTT
CDR3: CASSPRVLAGRDTQYF

size: many
D: -
V: TRBV7-6
J: TRBJ1-4
DNA: TGTGCCAGCAGCTTCAAGGATGACAAACTGTTTTTT
CDR3: CASSFKDDKLFF

size: few
D: -
V: TRBV5-1
J: TRBJ1-1
DNA: TGCGCCAGCAGCTTGGTAAGCCTCGGGAACACTGAAGCTTTCTTT
CDR3: CASSLVSLGNTEAFF

size: many
D: -
V: TRBV7-2
J: TRBJ1-2
DNA: TGTGCCAGCAGCTTAGTTTCGGCAGGGTATAATGGCTACACCTTC
CDR3: CASSLVSAGYNGYTF

size: many
D: -
V: TRBV12-3/TRBV12-4
J: TRBJ1-3
DNA: TGTGCCAGTTATATGGGGACCTCAGGAAACACCATATATTTT
CDR3: CASYMGTSGNTIYF

size: few
D: TRBD1
V: TRBV7-9
J: TRBJ2-7
DNA: TGTGCCAGCAGCTTACAGGGACAGAGCTCCTACGAGCAGTACTTC
CDR3: CASSLQGQSSYEQYF

size: -
D: -
V: TRBV28
J: TRBJ1-2
DNA: TGTGCCAGCAGTTACTCTAACTATGACTACACCTTC
CDR3: CASSYSNYDYTF

size: -
D: TRBD2
V: TRBV12-3/TRBV12-4
J: TRBJ2-3
DNA: TGTGCCAGCAGTTTTCGACTAGCGGACGAGCTGGATACGCAGTATTTT
CDR3: CASSFRLADELDTQYF

size: many
D: -
V: TRBV6-1
J: TRBJ2-3
DNA: TGTGCCAGCGGGGGCGCAGATACGCAGTATTTT
CDR3: CASGGADTQYF

size: -
D: TRBD1
V: TRBV27
J: TRBJ2-5
DNA: TGTGCCAGCAGTCCAGGACAGGGGAAGTACCAAGAGACCCAGTACTTC
CDR3: CASSPGQGKYQETQYF